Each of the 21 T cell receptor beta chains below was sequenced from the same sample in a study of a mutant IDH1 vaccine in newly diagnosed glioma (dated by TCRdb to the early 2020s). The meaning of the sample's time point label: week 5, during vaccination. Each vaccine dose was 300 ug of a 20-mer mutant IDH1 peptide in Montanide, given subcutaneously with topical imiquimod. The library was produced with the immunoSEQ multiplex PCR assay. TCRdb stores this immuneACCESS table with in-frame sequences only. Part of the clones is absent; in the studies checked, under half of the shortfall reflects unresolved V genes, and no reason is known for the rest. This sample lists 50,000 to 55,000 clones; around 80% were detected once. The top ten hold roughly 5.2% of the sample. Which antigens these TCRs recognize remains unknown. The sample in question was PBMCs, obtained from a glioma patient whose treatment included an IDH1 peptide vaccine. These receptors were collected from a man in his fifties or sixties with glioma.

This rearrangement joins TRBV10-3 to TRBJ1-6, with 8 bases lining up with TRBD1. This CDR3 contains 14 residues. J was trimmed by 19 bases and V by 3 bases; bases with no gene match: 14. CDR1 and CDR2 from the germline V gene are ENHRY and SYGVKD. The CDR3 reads CAISERGAGQGEHF. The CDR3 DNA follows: TGTGCCATCAGTGAACGGGGGGCAGGACAGGGCGAACACTTT.

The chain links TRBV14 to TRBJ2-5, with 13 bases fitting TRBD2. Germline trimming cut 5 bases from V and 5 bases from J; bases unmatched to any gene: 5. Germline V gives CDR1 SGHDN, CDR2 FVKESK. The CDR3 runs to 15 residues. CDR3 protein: CASSRRTSGGETQYF. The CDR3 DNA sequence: TGTGCCAGCAGCAGGAGGACTAGCGGGGGTGAGACCCAGTACTTC. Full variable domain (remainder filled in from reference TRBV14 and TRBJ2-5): EAGVTQFPSHSVIEKGQTVTLRCDPISGHDNLYWYRRVMGKEIKFLLHFVKESKQDESGMPNNRFLAERTGGTYSTLKVQPAELEDSGVYFCASSRRTSGGETQYFGPGTRLLVL.

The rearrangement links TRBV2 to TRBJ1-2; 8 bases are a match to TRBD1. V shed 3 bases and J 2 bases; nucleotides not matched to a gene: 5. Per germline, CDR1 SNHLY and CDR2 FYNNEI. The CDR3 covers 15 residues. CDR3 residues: CASSEGTGPNYGYTF. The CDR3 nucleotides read TGTGCCAGCAGTGAGGGGACAGGCCCAAACTATGGCTACACCTTC. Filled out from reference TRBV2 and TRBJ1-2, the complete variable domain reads EPEVTQTPSHQVTQMGQEVILRCVPISNHLYFYWYRQILGQKVEFLVSFYNNEISEKSEIFDDQFSVERPDGSNFTLKIRSTKLEDSAMYFCASSEGTGPNYGYTFGSGTRLTVV.

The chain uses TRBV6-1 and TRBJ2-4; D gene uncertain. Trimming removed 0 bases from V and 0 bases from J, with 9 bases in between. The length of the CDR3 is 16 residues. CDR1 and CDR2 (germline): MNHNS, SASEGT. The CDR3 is CASSEAAGLAKNIQYF. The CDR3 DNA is TGTGCCAGCAGTGAAGCTGCAGGATTAGCCAAAAACATTCAGTACTTC.

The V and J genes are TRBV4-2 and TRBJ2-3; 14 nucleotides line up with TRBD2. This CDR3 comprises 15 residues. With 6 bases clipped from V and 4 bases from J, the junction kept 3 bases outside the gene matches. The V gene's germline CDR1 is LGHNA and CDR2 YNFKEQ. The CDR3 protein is CASSGTSGGSDTQYF. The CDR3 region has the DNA TGTGCCAGCAGTGGGACTAGCGGGGGATCAGATACGCAGTATTTT.

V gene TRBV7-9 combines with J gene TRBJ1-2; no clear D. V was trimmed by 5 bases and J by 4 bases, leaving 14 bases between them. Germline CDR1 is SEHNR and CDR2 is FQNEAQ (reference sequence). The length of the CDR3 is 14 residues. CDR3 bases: TGTGCCAGCAGCCTCGGGGAAGGGATCTATGGCTACACCTTC. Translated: CASSLGEGIYGYTF.

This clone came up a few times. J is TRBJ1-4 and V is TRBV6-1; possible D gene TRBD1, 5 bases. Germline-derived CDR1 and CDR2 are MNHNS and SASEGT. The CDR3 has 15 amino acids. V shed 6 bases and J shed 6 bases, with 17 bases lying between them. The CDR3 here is CASRPLVREDEKLFF. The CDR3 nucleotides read TGTGCCAGCAGACCCCTGGTCAGGGAGGATGAAAAACTGTTTTTT.

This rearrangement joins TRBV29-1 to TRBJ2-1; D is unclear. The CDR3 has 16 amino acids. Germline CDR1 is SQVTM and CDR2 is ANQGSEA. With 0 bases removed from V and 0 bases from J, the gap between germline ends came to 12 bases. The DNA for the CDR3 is TGCAGCGTTGAAGATATAGCAGGTAGCTCCTACAATGAGCAGTTCTTC. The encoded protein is CSVEDIAGSSYNEQFF.

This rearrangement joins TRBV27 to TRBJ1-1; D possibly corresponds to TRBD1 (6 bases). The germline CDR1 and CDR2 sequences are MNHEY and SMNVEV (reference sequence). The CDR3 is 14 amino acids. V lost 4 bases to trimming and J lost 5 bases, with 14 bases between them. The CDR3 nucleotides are TGTGCCAGCAGTTCCCTCCTAGGGGGAACTGAAGCTTTCTTT. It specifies CASSSLLGGTEAFF.

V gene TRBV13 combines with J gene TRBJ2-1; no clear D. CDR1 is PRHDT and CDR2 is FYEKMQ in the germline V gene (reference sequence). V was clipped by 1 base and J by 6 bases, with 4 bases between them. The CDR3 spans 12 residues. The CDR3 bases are TGTGCCAGCAGCTTAGTCATCAATGAGCAGTTCTTC. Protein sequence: CASSLVINEQFF.

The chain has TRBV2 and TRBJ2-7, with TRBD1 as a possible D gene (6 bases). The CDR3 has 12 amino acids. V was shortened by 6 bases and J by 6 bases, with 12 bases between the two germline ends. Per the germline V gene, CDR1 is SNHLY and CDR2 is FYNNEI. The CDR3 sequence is CASRNDRLEQYF. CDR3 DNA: TGTGCCAGCAGGAATGACAGGCTCGAGCAGTACTTC. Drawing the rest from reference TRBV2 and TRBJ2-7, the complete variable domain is EPEVTQTPSHQVTQMGQEVILRCVPISNHLYFYWYRQILGQKVEFLVSFYNNEISEKSEIFDDQFSVERPDGSNFTLKIRSTKLEDSAMYFCASRNDRLEQYFGPGTRLTVT.

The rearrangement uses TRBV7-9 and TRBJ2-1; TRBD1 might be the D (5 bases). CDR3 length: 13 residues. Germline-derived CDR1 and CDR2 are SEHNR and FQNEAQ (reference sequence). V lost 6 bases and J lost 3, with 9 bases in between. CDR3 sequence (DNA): TGTGCCAGCAGAGAGACAGACTACAATGAGCAGTTCTTC. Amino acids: CASRETDYNEQFF.

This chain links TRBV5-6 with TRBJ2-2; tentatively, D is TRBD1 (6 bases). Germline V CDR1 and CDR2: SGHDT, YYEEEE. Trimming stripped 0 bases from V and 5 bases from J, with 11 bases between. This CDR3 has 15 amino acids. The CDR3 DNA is TGTGCCAGCAGCTTGGGAGACAGGAGAACCGGGGAGCTGTTTTTT. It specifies CASSLGDRRTGELFF.

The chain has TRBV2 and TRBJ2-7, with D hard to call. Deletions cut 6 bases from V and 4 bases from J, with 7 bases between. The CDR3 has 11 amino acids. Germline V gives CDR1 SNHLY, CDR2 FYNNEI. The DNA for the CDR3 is TGTGCCAGCAGAGCCGTTTACGAGCAGTACTTC. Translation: CASRAVYEQYF. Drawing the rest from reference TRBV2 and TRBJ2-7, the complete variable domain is EPEVTQTPSHQVTQMGQEVILRCVPISNHLYFYWYRQILGQKVEFLVSFYNNEISEKSEIFDDQFSVERPDGSNFTLKIRSTKLEDSAMYFCASRAVYEQYFGPGTRLTVT.

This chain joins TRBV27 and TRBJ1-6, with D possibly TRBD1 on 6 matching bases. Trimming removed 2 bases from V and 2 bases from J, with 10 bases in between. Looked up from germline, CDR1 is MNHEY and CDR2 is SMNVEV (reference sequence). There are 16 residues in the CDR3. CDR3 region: CASSLTGRTYNSPLHF. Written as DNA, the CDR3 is TGTGCCAGCAGTTTAACAGGGCGTACCTATAATTCACCCCTCCACTTT.

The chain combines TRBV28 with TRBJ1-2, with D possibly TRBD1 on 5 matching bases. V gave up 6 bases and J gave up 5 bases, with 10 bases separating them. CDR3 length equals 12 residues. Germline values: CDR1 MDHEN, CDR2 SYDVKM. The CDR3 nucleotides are TGTGCCAGCAGCAGGGACGTTTATGGCTACACCTTC. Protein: CASSRDVYGYTF.

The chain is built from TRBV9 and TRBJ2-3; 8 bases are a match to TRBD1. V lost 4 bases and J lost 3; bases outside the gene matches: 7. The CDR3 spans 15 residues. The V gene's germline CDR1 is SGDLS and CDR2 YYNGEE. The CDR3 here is CASSRTGRNTDTQYF. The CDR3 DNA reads TGTGCCAGCAGCCGGACAGGGCGGAATACAGATACGCAGTATTTT.

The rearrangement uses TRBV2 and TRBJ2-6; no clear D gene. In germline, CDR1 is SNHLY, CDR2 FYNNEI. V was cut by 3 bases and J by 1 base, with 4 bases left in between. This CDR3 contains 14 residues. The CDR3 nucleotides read TGTGCCAGCAGTGACAGATCTGGGGCCAACGTCCTGACTTTC. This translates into CASSDRSGANVLTF.

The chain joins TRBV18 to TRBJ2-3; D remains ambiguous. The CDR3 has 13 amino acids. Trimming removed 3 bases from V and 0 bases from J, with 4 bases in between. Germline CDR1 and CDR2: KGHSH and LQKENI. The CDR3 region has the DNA TGTGCCAGCTCACCCTCTAGCACAGATACGCAGTATTTT. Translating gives CASSPSSTDTQYF.

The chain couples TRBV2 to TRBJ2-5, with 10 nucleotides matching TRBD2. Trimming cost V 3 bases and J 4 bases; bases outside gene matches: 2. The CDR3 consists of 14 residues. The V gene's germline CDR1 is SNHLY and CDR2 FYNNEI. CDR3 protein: CASSDIAGGETQYF. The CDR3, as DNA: TGTGCCAGCAGTGATATAGCGGGGGGAGAGACCCAGTACTTC.

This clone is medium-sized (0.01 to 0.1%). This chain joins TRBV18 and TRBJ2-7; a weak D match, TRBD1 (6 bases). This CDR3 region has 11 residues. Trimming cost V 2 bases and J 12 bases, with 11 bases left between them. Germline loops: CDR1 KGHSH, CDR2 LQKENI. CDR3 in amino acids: CASSPGRGAYF. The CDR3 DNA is TGTGCCAGCTCACCAGGCAGGGGCGCGTACTTC.